This T cell receptor (beta chain) was identified in a study of T cell repertoires in cytomegalovirus infection. The overall study: Through public TCR beta signatures, both CMV infection and matching HLA type were indicated.

General study findings and limits: The ex vivo response showed dominance by HLA-C-restricted CMV-specific TCR beta clonotypes. Using cumulative public TCR beta family frequency, the authors identified those who carried CMV together with the relevant HLA.

Using its own MiXCR run on the reads, TCRdb lists one record per CDR3 protein. The sample includes 510,000 or so distinct CDR3 sequences, 26% of them seen just once. This clonotype was detected a few times. Its antigen remains unknown. The sample was PBMCs. This TCR derives from a human donor in good health (CMV status not recorded). Some clones in this sample may be carry-over from other donors' samples.

CDR3 protein: CASSPRQDFNTEAFF. The DNA for the CDR3 is TGTGCCAGCAGTCCTCGACAGGATTTTAACACTGAAGCTTTCTTT. V usage is TRBV11-2 and J usage is TRBJ1-1; D is perhaps TRBD1 (6 bases). V dropped 6 bases and J dropped 2 bases, with 16 bases sitting between them. Germline V gene data show CDR1 as SGHAT and CDR2 as FQNNGV. This CDR3 region has 15 residues.